One and the same sample provided the 7 T cell receptor beta chains below, sequenced in a study of shared clonotypes between healthy human individuals. Method: immunoSEQ multiplex PCR; TCRdb's copy keeps in-frame clones and lacks some. The sample has 2 million to 2.5 million clones; roughly 93% are singletons. Sequenced: naive CD4+ T cells from PBMCs. The subset was: CD45RA+ positively selected. All receptors derive from a young man in good health. Some clones in this sample may be carry-over from other donors' samples.

In this sample, this clone turned up once. J is TRBJ2-7 and V is TRBV28; TRBD1 is a possible D gene (6 bases). The CDR3 has 15 residues. Germline CDR1 and CDR2: MDHEN and SYDVKM. V lost 5 bases, J lost 2 bases, and 16 bases lay in between. The CDR3 nucleotides are TGTGCCAGCAGTCAGACGACAGGCCGGACCTACGAGCAGTACTTC. Residues: CASSQTTGRTYEQYF.

The gene calls are TRBV2 and TRBJ2-7; either TRBD1 or TRBD2 may supply D (5 bases each). CDR3 length equals 10 residues. Trimming removed 11 bases at V and 7 bases at J, with 12 bases between. Germline loops: CDR1 SNHLY, CDR2 FYNNEI. The CDR3, as DNA: TGTGCCGTCGGGACGGGAGAGCAGTACTTC. Translation gives CAVGTGEQYF.

The chain has TRBV11-3 and TRBJ2-2; tentative D call: TRBD1 (5 bases). Germline V CDR1 and CDR2: SGHNT, YENEEA. Trimming took 4 bases from V and 4 from J, leaving 10 bases between them. The CDR3 sequence is 14 residues long. The CDR3 nucleotides are TGTGCCAGCAGCTCCCACAGGACCACCGGGGAGCTGTTTTTT. This codes for CASSSHRTTGELFF.

This clone was observed a few times. V and J are TRBV28 and TRBJ1-1; maybe TRBD1 (5 bases). CDR1 and CDR2 (germline): MDHEN, SYDVKM. Between the trimmed V and J ends, which lost 3 bases and 4 bases, there was a span of 15 bases. The CDR3 runs 15 residues. CDR3 protein: CASSLAGKGSTEAFF. CDR3 nucleotide sequence: TGTGCCAGCAGTTTGGCGGGGAAGGGGAGCACTGAAGCTTTCTTT.

The chain is built from TRBV5-8 and TRBJ1-2, with 7 positions matching TRBD1. Germline-derived CDR1 and CDR2 are SGHTS and YDEGEE. The CDR3 extends over 12 amino acids. J lost 12 bases, V lost 1 base, and 6 bases had no gene match. CDR3 region: CASSLNDRANTF. Here the CDR3 DNA reads TGTGCCAGCAGCTTGAACGACAGGGCAAACACCTTC.

The J gene is TRBJ1-2, the V gene TRBV2, with a tentative D call TRBD1 (5 bases). V lost 4 bases to trimming and J lost 4 bases, with 19 bases between them. Per germline, CDR1 SNHLY and CDR2 FYNNEI. This CDR3 spans 16 amino acids. The chain's CDR3 is CASSVPRRGGSYGYTF. DNA of the CDR3: TGTGCCAGCAGTGTTCCCAGAAGGGGAGGAAGCTATGGCTACACCTTC. Variable domain in full (rest from reference TRBV2 and TRBJ1-2): EPEVTQTPSHQVTQMGQEVILRCVPISNHLYFYWYRQILGQKVEFLVSFYNNEISEKSEIFDDQFSVERPDGSNFTLKIRSTKLEDSAMYFCASSVPRRGGSYGYTFGSGTRLTVV.

This chain connects TRBV7-8 to TRBJ1-2; D not certain. CDR3 size: 15 residues. Germline V gives CDR1 SGHVS, CDR2 FQNEAQ. V lost 2 bases to trimming and J lost 0 bases, with 10 bases between them. CDR3 nucleotides: TGTGCCAGCAGCTTATCGGTAGGCCCTAACTATGGCTACACCTTC. Translating it yields CASSLSVGPNYGYTF.